A single TCR beta chain is shown here with its context. The data were produced by immunoSEQ multiplex PCR, yet TCRdb's version contains in-frame clones alone and is incomplete. The sample includes tens of thousands of clones, 91% of them seen just once. Germline loops: CDR1 MNHEY, CDR2 SVGAGI. With 4 bases removed from V and 0 bases from J, the gap between germline ends came to 4 bases. The CDR3 has 13 residues. The entry originates in a study of OX40 agonist ivuxolimab in advanced cancers. Overall study: People in dose escalation had one of these cancers: hepatocellular carcinoma, melanoma, renal cell or head and neck cancer.

Sequencing was performed on CD4+ or CD8+ T cells sorted from blood, taken in a trial of the OX40 agonist ivuxolimab. J is TRBJ2-1 and V is TRBV6-5; D is unresolved. The sequence was collected from an adult with an advanced solid tumor such as melanoma, head and neck, liver or kidney cancer. The CDR3 DNA reads as TGTGCCAGCAGTTTGAGCTCCTACAATGAGCAGTTCTTC. It yields the protein CASSLSSYNEQFF.